The 27 T cell receptor beta chains below were found in one sample sequenced in a study of T cells after yellow fever vaccination. Using its own MiXCR run on the 5' RACE reads, TCRdb lists one record per CDR3 protein. The sample consists of some 320,000 distinct CDR3 sequences, roughly 10% of them appearing once. The material was CD4+ T cells sorted from PBMCs, obtained 45 days after the yellow fever booster vaccination. The receptors originated from a man aged 18 to 30 who received the YFV17D yellow fever vaccine.

This clonotype was counted ten times or more. The V gene is TRBV24-1, the J gene TRBJ1-4; 8 bases map to TRBD1. This CDR3 region has 18 residues. The germline V gene encodes CDR1 KGHDR and CDR2 SFDVKD. Losses at the gene ends were 3 bases for V and 1 base for J; bases not matched to a gene: 9. The CDR3 DNA reads TGTGCCACCAGTGATCCTAGAGCAACAGGGGGAACTAATGAAAAACTGTTTTTT. This encodes CATSDPRATGGTNEKLFF.

At least ten counts were recorded for this clonotype. The chain employs TRBV23-1 and TRBJ2-1, with 10 nucleotides matching TRBD1. TRBV23-1 is placed among ORFs of uncertain function. The V segment lost 4 bases and the J segment 1 base; nucleotides outside the gene matches: 13. The CDR3 covers 19 residues. The CDR3 is CASSPARDRGLDSYNEQFF. The CDR3 nucleotides are TGCGCCAGCAGTCCCGCCCGGGACAGGGGTCTCGATTCCTACAATGAGCAGTTCTTC.

With respect to this clonotype: A clone one base away is much larger, so this may be a read error. The J gene is TRBJ2-1, the V gene TRBV5-1; D call uncertain. The length of the CDR3 is 15 residues. Trimming pared 0 bases from V and 10 bases from J, leaving 17 bases between. Per germline, CDR1 SGHRS and CDR2 YFSETQ. As DNA, the CDR3 is TGCGCCAGCAGCTTGGTTGGTGGAAGATCCTACGAGCAGTTCTTC. This encodes CASSLVGGRSYEQFF.

The chain recombines TRBV3-1 with TRBJ1-2; the D is unclear. The CDR3 has 13 residues. Germline CDR1 is LGHDT and CDR2 is YNNKEL (reference sequence). The V gene lost 0 bases and the J gene lost 10 bases, with 12 bases spanning the gap. DNA for the CDR3: TGTGCCAGCAGCCAAGATTTTAGGGCAACCTACACCTTC. Translating it yields CASSQDFRATYTF.

The chain carries TRBV20-1 and TRBJ1-5; no reliable D call. The CDR3 sequence is 13 residues long. V lost 7 bases and J 3 bases, leaving 13 bases between the germline ends. Germline V gene data show CDR1 as DFQATT and CDR2 as SNEGSKA (reference sequence). Here the CDR3 DNA reads TGCAGTGTCCCCCCGGGATTCAATCAGCCCCAGCATTTT. Its protein product is CSVPPGFNQPQHF.

This clonotype was detected only a few times. This chain links TRBV5-6 with TRBJ2-7; 9 positions agree with TRBD2. Trimming at V came to 2 bases and at J to 2 bases, leaving 5 bases not matched to a gene. Looked up from germline, CDR1 is SGHDT and CDR2 is YYEEEE. The CDR3 length is 15 residues. The CDR3 DNA sequence: TGTGCCAGCAGCTTTTCTAGCGGGGTACCCTACGAGCAGTACTTC. Translation gives CASSFSSGVPYEQYF.

This clonotype was picked up many times. The chain recombines TRBV12-3 or TRBV12-4 with TRBJ1-5, with TRBD1 matching over 7 bases. V shed 6 bases, J shed 4 bases, and the junction held 3 bases outside the gene matches. The length of the CDR3 is 13 residues. The CDR3 DNA sequence: TGTGCCAGCAGCCCAGGGGGGAATCAGCCCCAGCATTTT. It specifies CASSPGGNQPQHF.

This clonotype was seen a handful of times. The rearrangement joins TRBV20-1 to TRBJ1-4; D not certain. This CDR3 has 12 residues. V was trimmed by 1 base and J by 5 bases, leaving 5 bases between them. Germline V lookup: CDR1 DFQATT, CDR2 SNEGSKA (reference sequence). The CDR3 nucleotides are TGCAGTGCTAGAGCTGCAAATGAAAAACTGTTTTTT. Its protein product is CSARAANEKLFF.

The chain uses TRBV5-1 and TRBJ1-1, with D unclear. The CDR3 is 15 residues long. V lost 2 bases and J 3 bases, leaving 14 bases between the germline ends. The germline V gene has CDR1 SGHRS and CDR2 YFSETQ. The CDR3 sequence is CASSFDGRSDTEAFF. CDR3 in DNA: TGCGCCAGCAGCTTTGACGGGAGATCGGACACTGAAGCTTTCTTT.

This clonotype was seen only a few times. This chain uses TRBV5-1 with TRBJ1-4; D unclear. Germline V CDR1 and CDR2: SGHRS, YFSETQ. This CDR3 has 15 amino acids. The ends were cut back, 1 base at V and 5 bases at J, with 12 bases in the middle. CDR3 bases: TGCGCCAGCAGCTTGATAGGACGCGAGAATGAAAAACTGTTTTTT. Protein sequence: CASSLIGRENEKLFF.

This clonotype was detected only a few times. The V gene is TRBV4-3, the J gene TRBJ2-5; D is possibly TRBD2 (5 bases). This CDR3 comprises 15 residues. Trimming cost V 2 bases and J 4 bases, with 14 bases left between them. Germline loops: CDR1 LGHNA, CDR2 YSLEER. CDR3 in amino acids: CASSQQRARGETQYF. CDR3 DNA: TGCGCCAGCAGCCAACAGAGAGCCCGGGGAGAGACCCAGTACTTC.

This clonotype turned up a few times. This chain links TRBV20-1 with TRBJ1-5; 7 nucleotides line up with TRBD1. CDR3 length equals 14 residues. The V segment lost 0 bases and the J segment 8 bases; nucleotides outside the gene matches: 7. Germline lookup yields CDR1 DFQATT and CDR2 SNEGSKA (reference sequence). The CDR3, as DNA: TGCAGTGCTAGAGATTACAGGGGCCTGGAGCCCCAGCATTTT. Protein: CSARDYRGLEPQHF.

This clonotype came up many times. The chain has TRBV18 and TRBJ1-4, with 7 bases identical to TRBD1. V lost 3 bases and J lost 3; bases outside the gene matches: 1. There are 14 residues in the CDR3. Germline CDR1 KGHSH, CDR2 LQKENI. Written as DNA, the CDR3 is TGTGCCAGCTCACCGGGACAGTCTAATGAAAAACTGTTTTTT. It yields the protein CASSPGQSNEKLFF. Supplemented by reference TRBV18 and TRBJ1-4, the full variable domain reads NAGVMQNPRHLVRRRGQEARLRCSPMKGHSHVYWYRQLPEEGLKFMVYLQKENIIDESGMPKERFSAEFPKEGPSILRIQQVVRGDSAAYFCASSPGQSNEKLFFGSGTQLSVL.

This clonotype was observed at least ten times. The chain is built from TRBV10-3 and TRBJ2-3; no clear D gene. The V gene lost 4 bases and the J gene lost 6 bases, with 11 bases spanning the gap. Per germline, CDR1 ENHRY and CDR2 SYGVKD. The CDR3 runs 13 residues. DNA for the CDR3: TGTGCCATCAGTGGTGGGATTTCGGATACGCAGTATTTT. Its translation is CAISGGISDTQYF.

This chain uses TRBV5-1 with TRBJ2-3; D remains ambiguous. V shed 2 bases and J shed 3 bases, with 16 bases lying between them. The V gene's germline CDR1 is SGHRS and CDR2 YFSETQ. The CDR3 sequence is 16 residues long. The CDR3 sequence: CASSFGQPQYTDTQYF. The CDR3 DNA is TGCGCCAGCAGCTTCGGTCAGCCCCAGTATACAGATACGCAGTATTTT.

On this clonotype: One end of the junction fails to match germline, which may point to a read error. The chain employs TRBV7-2 and TRBJ1-1; D might be TRBD1 (5 bases). CDR1 and CDR2 (germline): SGHTA, FQGNSA. The CDR3 sequence is 11 residues long. CDR3 nucleotide sequence: TGTGCCAGCAGCTTAAGGGGAGGTTGGGGCTTT. It specifies CASSLRGGWGF.

The V gene is TRBV6-5, the J gene TRBJ2-7; the D gene could be TRBD1 or TRBD2 (5 bases each). Between the trimmed V and J ends, which lost 6 bases and 4 bases, there was a span of 13 bases. Germline V gives CDR1 MNHEY, CDR2 SVGAGI. CDR3 length: 13 amino acids. CDR3: CASRGTETYEQYV. For the CDR3, the DNA is TGTGCCAGCAGAGGGACCGAGACGTACGAGCAGTACGTC.

The V call is TRBV5-1, the J call TRBJ2-7; TRBD1 is a possible D gene (7 bases). V was shortened by 7 bases and J by 7 bases, with 21 bases between the two germline ends. The CDR3 is 14 amino acids. Germline lookup yields CDR1 SGHRS and CDR2 YFSETQ. The CDR3 DNA is TGCGCCAGCGACCTGCGGGGAGACAGGGTTGAGCAGTACTTC. It specifies CASDLRGDRVEQYF.

The rearrangement joins TRBV5-8 to TRBJ2-1, with TRBD2 identical over 13 bases. Losses at the gene ends were 2 bases for V and 0 bases for J; bases not matched to a gene: 5. Germline V gene sequence: CDR1 SGHTS, CDR2 YDEGEE. The CDR3 has 18 residues. This CDR3 is CASSLGLAGATSYNEQFF. For the CDR3, the DNA is TGTGCCAGCAGCTTAGGACTAGCGGGGGCCACCTCCTACAATGAGCAGTTCTTC.

The chain combines TRBV10-3 with TRBJ2-7; TRBD2 matches 7 bases. This CDR3 has 11 amino acids. Germline CDR1 and CDR2: ENHRY and SYGVKD. The ends lost 8 bases at V and 4 bases at J; junction bases unmatched: 2. The chain's CDR3 is CAIGGGYEQYV. For the CDR3, the DNA is TGTGCCATCGGGGGAGGGTACGAGCAGTACGTC.

V gene TRBV14 combines with J gene TRBJ2-2; no clear D. There are 16 residues in the CDR3. CDR1 and CDR2 from the germline V gene are SGHDN and FVKESK. V lost 4 bases to trimming and J lost 2 bases, with 14 bases between them. CDR3 sequence (DNA): TGTGCCAGCAGCCTAAATACTCCAGTAAACACCGGGGAGCTGTTTTTT. It specifies CASSLNTPVNTGELFF.

This clonotype came up many times. The chain combines TRBV28 with TRBJ2-3; D remains ambiguous. The CDR3 is 14 amino acids. Looked up from germline, CDR1 is MDHEN and CDR2 is SYDVKM. With 1 base removed from V and 0 bases from J, the gap between germline ends came to 5 bases. The CDR3 bases are TGTGCCAGCAGTTTATTGCCCAGCACAGATACGCAGTATTTT. It codes for CASSLLPSTDTQYF.

There are a few counts of this clonotype. J is TRBJ1-6 and V is TRBV20-1; maybe TRBD1 (5 bases). V gave up 5 bases and J gave up 9 bases, with 20 bases separating them. The CDR3 extends over 15 amino acids. CDR1 and CDR2 (germline): DFQATT, SNEGSKA (reference sequence). In DNA, the CDR3 is TGCAGTGCTGCTTACTCGGGGGTGTTTAGTTCACCCCTCCACTTT. Translation: CSAAYSGVFSSPLHF.

This sequence joins TRBV5-1 and TRBJ2-3, with TRBD2 as a possible D gene (5 bases). The CDR3 has 15 residues. V lost 5 bases, J lost 3 bases, and 16 bases lay in between. Looked up from germline, CDR1 is SGHRS and CDR2 is YFSETQ. The CDR3 reads CASSPTTGPTDTQYF. The CDR3 DNA is TGCGCCAGCAGTCCGACTACCGGACCTACAGATACGCAGTATTTT.

This clonotype was counted between two and nine times. The rearrangement links TRBV28 to TRBJ2-3; no firm D call. Germline assignment: CDR1 MDHEN and CDR2 SYDVKM. The CDR3 sequence is 14 residues long. V was shortened by 6 bases and J by 1 base, with 11 bases between the two germline ends. The CDR3 DNA follows: TGTGCCAGCAGGAGAAGGCGCGGCACAGATACGCAGTATTTT. Amino acid sequence: CASRRRRGTDTQYF.

This clonotype has only a few counts. The chain combines TRBV4-1 with TRBJ1-1, with D unclear. Germline-derived CDR1 and CDR2 are MGHRA and YSYEKL. This CDR3 is 15 amino acids long. V lost 4 bases and J lost 1, with 13 bases in between. The CDR3 DNA is TGCGCCAGCAGCCCCCCTGGGGTGGAGAACACTGAAGCTTTCTTT. This gives the protein CASSPPGVENTEAFF.

CDR3 residues: CAWSPDRELLTHEQYF. The CDR3 DNA reads as TGTGCCTGGAGTCCGGACAGGGAGCTCCTGACCCACGAGCAGTACTTC. V gene TRBV30 combines with J gene TRBJ2-7, with TRBD1 matching over 8 bases. Trimming removed 2 bases from V and 5 bases from J; junction bases left unmatched: 14. Germline lookup yields CDR1 GTSNPN and CDR2 SVGIG (reference sequence). This CDR3 has 16 amino acids. Full variable domain (rest looked up from reference TRBV30 and TRBJ2-7): SQTIHQWPATLVQPVGSPLSLECTVEGTSNPNLYWYRQAAGRGLQLLFYSVGIGQISSEVPQNLSASRPQDRQFILSSKKLLLSDSGFYLCAWSPDRELLTHEQYFGPGTRLTVT.